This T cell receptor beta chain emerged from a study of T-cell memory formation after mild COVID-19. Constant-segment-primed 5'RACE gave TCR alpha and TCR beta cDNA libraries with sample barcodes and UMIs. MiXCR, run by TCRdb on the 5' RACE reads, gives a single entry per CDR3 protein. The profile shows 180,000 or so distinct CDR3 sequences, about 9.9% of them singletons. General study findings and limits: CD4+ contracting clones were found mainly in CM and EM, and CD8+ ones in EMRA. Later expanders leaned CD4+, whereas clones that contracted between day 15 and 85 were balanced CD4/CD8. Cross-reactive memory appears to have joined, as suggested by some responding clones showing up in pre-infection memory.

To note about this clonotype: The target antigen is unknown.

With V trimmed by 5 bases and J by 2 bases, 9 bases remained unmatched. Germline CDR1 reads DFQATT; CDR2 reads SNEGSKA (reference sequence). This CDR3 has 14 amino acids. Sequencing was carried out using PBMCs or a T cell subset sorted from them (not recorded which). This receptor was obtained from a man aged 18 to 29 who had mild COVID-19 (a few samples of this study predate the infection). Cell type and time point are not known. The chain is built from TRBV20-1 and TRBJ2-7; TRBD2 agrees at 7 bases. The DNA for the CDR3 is TGCAGTGCTGGGCCGCGGGGGAAGCCCTACGAGCAGTACTTC. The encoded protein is CSAGPRGKPYEQYF.